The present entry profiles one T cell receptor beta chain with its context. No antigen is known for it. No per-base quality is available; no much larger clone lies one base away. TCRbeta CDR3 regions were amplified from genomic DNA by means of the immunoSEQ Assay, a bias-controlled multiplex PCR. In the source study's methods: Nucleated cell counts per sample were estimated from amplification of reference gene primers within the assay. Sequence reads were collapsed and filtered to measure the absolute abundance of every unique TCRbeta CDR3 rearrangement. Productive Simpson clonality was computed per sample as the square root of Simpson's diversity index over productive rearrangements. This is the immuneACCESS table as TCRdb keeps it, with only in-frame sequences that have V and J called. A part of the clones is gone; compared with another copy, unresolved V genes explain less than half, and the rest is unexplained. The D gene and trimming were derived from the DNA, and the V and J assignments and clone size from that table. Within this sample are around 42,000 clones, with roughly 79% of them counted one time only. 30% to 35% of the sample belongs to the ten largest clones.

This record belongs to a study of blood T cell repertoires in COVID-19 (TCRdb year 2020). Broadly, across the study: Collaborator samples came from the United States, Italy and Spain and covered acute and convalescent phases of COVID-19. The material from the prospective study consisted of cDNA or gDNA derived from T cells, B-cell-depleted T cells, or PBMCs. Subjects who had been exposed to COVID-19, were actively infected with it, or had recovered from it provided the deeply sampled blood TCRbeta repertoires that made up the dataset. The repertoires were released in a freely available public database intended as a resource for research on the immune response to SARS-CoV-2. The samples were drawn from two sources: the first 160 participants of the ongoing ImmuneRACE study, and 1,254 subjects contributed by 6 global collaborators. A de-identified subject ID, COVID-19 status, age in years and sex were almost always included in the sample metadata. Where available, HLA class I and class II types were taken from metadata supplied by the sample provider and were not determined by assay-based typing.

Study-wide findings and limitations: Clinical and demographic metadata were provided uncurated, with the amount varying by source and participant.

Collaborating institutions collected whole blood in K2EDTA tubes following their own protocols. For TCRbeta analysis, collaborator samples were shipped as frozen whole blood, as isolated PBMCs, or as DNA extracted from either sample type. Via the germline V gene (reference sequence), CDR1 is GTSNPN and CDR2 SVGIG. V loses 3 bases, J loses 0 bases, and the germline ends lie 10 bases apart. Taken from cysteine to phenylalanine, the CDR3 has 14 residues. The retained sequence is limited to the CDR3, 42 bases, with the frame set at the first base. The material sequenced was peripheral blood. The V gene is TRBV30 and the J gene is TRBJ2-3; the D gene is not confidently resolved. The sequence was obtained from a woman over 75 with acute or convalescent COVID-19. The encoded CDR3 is CAWRGPLSTDTQYF. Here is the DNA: TGTGCCTGGAGGGGCCCGCTTAGCACAGATACGCAGTATTTT.